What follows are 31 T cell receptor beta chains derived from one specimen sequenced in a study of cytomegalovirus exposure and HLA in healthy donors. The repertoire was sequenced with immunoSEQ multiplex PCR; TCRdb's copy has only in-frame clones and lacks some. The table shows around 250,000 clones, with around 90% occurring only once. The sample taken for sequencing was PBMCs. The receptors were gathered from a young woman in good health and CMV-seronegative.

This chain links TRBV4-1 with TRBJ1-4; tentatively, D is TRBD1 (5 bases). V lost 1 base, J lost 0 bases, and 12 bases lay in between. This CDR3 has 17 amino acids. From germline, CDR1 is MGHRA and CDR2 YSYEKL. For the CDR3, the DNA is TGCGCCAGCAGCCAAGGGGGGGGGACCGCAACTAATGAAAAACTGTTTTTT. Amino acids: CASSQGGGTATNEKLFF.

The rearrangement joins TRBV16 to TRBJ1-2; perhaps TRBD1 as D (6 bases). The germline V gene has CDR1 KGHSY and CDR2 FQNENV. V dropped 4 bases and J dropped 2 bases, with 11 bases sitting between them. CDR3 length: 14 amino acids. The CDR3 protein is CASSPLTGNYGYTF. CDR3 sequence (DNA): TGTGCCAGCAGCCCCTTGACAGGAAACTATGGCTACACCTTC.

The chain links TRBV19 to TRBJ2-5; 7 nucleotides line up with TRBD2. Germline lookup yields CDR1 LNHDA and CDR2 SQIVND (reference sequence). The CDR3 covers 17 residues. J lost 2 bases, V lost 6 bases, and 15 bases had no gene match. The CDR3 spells CASSPWLAGESQETQYF. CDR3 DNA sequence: TGTGCCAGTAGCCCCTGGTTGGCGGGGGAATCACAAGAGACCCAGTACTTC.

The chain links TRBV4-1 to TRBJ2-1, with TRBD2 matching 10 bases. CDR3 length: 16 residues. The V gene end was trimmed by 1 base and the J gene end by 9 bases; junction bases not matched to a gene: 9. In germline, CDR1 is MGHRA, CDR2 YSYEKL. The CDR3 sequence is CASSQVSSGGPFEQFF. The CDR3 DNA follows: TGCGCCAGCAGCCAAGTGAGTAGCGGGGGGCCTTTTGAGCAGTTCTTC.

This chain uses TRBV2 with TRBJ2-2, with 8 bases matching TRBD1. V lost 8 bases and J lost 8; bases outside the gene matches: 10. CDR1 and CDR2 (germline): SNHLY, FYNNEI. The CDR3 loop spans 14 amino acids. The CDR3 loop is CASGAGGLTGELFF. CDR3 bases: TGTGCCAGCGGGGCAGGGGGCCTAACTGGGGAGCTGTTTTTT.

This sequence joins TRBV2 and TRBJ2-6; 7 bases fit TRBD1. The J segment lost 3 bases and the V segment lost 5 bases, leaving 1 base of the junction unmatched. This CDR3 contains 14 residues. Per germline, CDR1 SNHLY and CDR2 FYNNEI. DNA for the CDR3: TGTGCCAGCAGTTCAGGGGGTGGGGCCAACGTCCTGACTTTC. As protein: CASSSGGGANVLTF.

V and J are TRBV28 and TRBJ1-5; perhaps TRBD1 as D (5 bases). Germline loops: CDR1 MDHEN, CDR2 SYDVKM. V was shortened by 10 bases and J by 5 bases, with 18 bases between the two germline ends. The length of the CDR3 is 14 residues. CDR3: CATSPGGTHQPQHF. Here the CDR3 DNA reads TGTGCCACCTCGCCGGGGGGGACCCATCAGCCCCAGCATTTT.

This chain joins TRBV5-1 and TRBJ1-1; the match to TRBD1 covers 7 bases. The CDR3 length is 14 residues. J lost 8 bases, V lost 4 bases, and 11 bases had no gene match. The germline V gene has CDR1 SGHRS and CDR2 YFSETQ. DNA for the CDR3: TGCGCCAGCAGCCCACCGGACAGGTTTGCCGAAGCTTTCTTT. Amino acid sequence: CASSPPDRFAEAFF.

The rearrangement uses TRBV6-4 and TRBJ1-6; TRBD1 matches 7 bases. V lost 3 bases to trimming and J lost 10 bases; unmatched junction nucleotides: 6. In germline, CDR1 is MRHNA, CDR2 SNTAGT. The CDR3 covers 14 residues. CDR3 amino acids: CASSETGEGSPLHF. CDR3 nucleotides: TGTGCCAGCAGTGAAACAGGGGAAGGCTCACCCCTCCACTTT.

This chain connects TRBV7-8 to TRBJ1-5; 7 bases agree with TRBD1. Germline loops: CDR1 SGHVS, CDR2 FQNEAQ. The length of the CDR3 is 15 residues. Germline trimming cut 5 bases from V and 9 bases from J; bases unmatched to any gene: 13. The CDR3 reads CASSPDRVGRPPQHF. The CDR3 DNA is TGTGCCAGCAGCCCAGACAGGGTGGGTCGGCCGCCCCAGCATTTT.

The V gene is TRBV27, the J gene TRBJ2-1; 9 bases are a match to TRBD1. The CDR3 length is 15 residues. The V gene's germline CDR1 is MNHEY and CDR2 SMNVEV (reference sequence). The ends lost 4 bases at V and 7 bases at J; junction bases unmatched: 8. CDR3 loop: CASSSGDRDENEQFF. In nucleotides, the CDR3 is TGTGCCAGCAGTTCCGGGGACAGGGATGAGAATGAGCAGTTCTTC.

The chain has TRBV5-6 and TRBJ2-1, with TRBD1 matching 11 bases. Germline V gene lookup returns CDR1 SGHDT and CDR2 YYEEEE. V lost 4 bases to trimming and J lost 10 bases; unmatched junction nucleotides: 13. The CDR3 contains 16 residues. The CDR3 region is CASSRRPGQGAGEQFF. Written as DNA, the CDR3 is TGTGCCAGCAGCCGGAGGCCCGGACAGGGGGCTGGGGAGCAGTTCTTC.

This chain's CDR3 is CATSRDRGGAESYGYTF. CDR3 sequence (DNA): TGTGCCACCAGCAGAGATCGTGGGGGGGCGGAGAGCTATGGCTACACCTTC. V usage is TRBV15 and J usage is TRBJ1-2; weak D call: TRBD1 (6 bases). This CDR3 spans 17 amino acids. Trimming took off 0 bases at V and 4 bases at J, with 18 bases between the two ends. The V gene's germline CDR1 is LNHNV and CDR2 YYDKDF (reference sequence).

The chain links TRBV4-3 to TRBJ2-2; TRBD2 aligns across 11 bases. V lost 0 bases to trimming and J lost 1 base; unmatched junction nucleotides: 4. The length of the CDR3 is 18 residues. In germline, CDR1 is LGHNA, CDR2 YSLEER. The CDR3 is CASSQDTSGGRNTGELFF. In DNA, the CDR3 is TGCGCCAGCAGCCAAGATACTAGCGGGGGCCGGAACACCGGGGAGCTGTTTTTT.

The CDR3 coding sequence is TGTGCCAGCAGCCTTGTCCACAGGGCTGGGGCCAACGTCCTGACTTTC. Translation: CASSLVHRAGANVLTF. The rearrangement joins TRBV9 to TRBJ2-6; perhaps TRBD1 as D (6 bases). The CDR3 extends over 16 amino acids. Trimming pared 4 bases from V and 2 bases from J, leaving 13 bases between. Germline assignment: CDR1 SGDLS and CDR2 YYNGEE.

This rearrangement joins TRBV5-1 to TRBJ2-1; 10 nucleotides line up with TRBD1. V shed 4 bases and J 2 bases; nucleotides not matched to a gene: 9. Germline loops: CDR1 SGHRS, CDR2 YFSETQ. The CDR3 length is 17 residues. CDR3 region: CASSTGPGQGAYNEQFF. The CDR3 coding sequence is TGCGCCAGCAGCACGGGCCCAGGACAGGGGGCCTACAATGAGCAGTTCTTC.

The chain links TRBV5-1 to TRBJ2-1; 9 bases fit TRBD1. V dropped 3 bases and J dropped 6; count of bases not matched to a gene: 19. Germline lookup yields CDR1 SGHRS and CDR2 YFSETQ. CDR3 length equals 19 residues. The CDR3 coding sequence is TGCGCCAGCAGCTCGGGGAGGGACAGGGCCATTCAGGGGGGCAATGAGCAGTTCTTC. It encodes CASSSGRDRAIQGGNEQFF.

Here the CDR3 DNA reads TGTGCCAGCAGTTTATTAGAAGGGACAGGGGGCTCAGGAAAACTGTTTTTT. Encoded protein: CASSLLEGTGGSGKLFF. The rearrangement links TRBV27 to TRBJ1-4; TRBD1 agrees at 12 bases. From germline, CDR1 is MNHEY and CDR2 SMNVEV (reference sequence). V was clipped by 1 base and J by 10 bases; unmatched bases: 10. This CDR3 is built from 17 residues.

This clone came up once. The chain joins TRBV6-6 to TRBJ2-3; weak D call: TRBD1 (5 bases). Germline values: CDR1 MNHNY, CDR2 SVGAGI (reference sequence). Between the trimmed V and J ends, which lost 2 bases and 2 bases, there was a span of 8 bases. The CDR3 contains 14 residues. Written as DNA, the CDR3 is TGTGCCAGCAGTTACGACAGCCTCACAGATACGCAGTATTTT. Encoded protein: CASSYDSLTDTQYF.

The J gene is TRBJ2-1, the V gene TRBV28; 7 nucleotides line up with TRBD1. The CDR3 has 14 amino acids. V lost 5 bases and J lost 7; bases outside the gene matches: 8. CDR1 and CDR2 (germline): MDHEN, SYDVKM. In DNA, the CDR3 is TGTGCCAGCAGTACGCGACAGGGTTTGAATGAGCAGTTCTTC. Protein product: CASSTRQGLNEQFF.

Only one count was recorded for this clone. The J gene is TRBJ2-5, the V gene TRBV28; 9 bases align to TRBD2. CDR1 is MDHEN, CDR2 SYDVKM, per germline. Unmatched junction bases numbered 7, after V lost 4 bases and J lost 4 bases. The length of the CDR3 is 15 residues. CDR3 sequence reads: CASSWGLAGGETQYF. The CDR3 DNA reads TGTGCCAGCAGTTGGGGACTAGCTGGAGGAGAGACCCAGTACTTC. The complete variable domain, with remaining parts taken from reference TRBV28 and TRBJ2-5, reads DVKVTQSSRYLVKRTGEKVFLECVQDMDHENMFWYRQDPGLGLRLIYFSYDVKMKEKGDIPEGYSVSREKKERFSLILESASTNQTSMYLCASSWGLAGGETQYFGPGTRLLVL.

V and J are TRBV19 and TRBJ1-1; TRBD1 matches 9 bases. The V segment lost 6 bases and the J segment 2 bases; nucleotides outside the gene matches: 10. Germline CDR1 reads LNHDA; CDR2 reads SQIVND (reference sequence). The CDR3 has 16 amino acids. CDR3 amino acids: CASSLRTGVRNTEAFF. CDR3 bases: TGTGCCAGTAGCCTCCGGACAGGGGTCCGCAACACTGAAGCTTTCTTT. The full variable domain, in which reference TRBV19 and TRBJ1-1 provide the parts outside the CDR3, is DGGITQSPKYLFRKEGQNVTLSCEQNLNHDAMYWYRQDPGQGLRLIYYSQIVNDFQKGDIAEGYSVSREKKESFPLTVTSAQKNPTAFYLCASSLRTGVRNTEAFFGQGTRLTVV.

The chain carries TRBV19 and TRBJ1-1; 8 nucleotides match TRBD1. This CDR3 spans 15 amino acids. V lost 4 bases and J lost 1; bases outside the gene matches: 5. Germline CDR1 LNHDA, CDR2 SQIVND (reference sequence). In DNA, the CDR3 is TGTGCCAGTAGTACGTATGGACAGGGGAACACTGAAGCTTTCTTT. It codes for CASSTYGQGNTEAFF.

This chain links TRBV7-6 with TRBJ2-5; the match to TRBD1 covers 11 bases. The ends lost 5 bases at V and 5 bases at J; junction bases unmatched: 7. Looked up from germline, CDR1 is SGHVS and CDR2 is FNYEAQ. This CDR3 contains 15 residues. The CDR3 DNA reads TGTGCCAGCAGCCTCGGACAGGGGGCGGCGGAGACCCAGTACTTC. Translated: CASSLGQGAAETQYF.

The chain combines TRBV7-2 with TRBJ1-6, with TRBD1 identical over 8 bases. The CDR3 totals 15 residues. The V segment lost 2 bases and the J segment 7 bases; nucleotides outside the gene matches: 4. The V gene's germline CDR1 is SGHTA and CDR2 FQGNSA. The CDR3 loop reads CASSLIAGGNSPLHF. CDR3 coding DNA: TGTGCCAGCAGCTTAATAGCAGGGGGCAATTCACCCCTCCACTTT. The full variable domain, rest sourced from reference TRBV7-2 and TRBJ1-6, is GAGVSQSPSNKVTEKGKDVELRCDPISGHTALYWYRQSLGQGLEFLIYFQGNSAPDKSGLPSDRFSAERTGGSVSTLTIQRTQQEDSAVYLCASSLIAGGNSPLHFGNGTRLTVT.

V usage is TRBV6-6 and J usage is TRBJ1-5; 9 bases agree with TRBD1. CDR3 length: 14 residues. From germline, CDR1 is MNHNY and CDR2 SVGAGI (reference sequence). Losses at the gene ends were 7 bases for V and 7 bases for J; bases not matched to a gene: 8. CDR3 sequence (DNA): TGTGCCAGCACGCCACAGGGGGCGACGCAGCCCCAGCATTTT. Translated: CASTPQGATQPQHF.

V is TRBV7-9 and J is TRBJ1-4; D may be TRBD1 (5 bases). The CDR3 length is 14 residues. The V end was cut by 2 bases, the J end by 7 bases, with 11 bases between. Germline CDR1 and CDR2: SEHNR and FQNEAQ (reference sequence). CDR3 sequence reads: CASSLSGRGEKLFF. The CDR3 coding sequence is TGTGCCAGCAGCTTAAGCGGGAGGGGTGAAAAACTGTTTTTT.

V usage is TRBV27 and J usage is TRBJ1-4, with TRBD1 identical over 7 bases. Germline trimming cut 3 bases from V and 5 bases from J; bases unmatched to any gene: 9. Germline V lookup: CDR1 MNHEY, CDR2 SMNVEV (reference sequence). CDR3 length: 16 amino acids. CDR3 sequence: CASSFVTGHRNEKLFF. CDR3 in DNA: TGTGCCAGCAGTTTCGTGACAGGGCATAGGAATGAAAAACTGTTTTTT.

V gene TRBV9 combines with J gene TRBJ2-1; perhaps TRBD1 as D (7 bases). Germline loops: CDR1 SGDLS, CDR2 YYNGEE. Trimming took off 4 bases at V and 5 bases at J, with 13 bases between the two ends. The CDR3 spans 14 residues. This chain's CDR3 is CASSLSGGNNEQFF. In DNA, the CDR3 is TGTGCCAGCAGCCTTTCAGGGGGGAACAATGAGCAGTTCTTC.

The CDR3 DNA reads TGTGCCAGCAGTCCACACGGAGAGTACACTGAAGCTTTCTTT. Translating it yields CASSPHGEYTEAFF. This sequence joins TRBV28 and TRBJ1-1; D uncertain. Germline lookup yields CDR1 MDHEN and CDR2 SYDVKM. The CDR3 spans 14 residues. V was cut by 5 bases and J by 3 bases, with 13 bases left in between. Complete variable domain (other parts from reference TRBV28 and TRBJ1-1): DVKVTQSSRYLVKRTGEKVFLECVQDMDHENMFWYRQDPGLGLRLIYFSYDVKMKEKGDIPEGYSVSREKKERFSLILESASTNQTSMYLCASSPHGEYTEAFFGQGTRLTVV.

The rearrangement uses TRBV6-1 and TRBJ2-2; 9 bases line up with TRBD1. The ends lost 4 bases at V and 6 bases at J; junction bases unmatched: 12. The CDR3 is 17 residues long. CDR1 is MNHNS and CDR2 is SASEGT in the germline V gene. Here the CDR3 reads CASSVGPGTGRAGELFF. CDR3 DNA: TGTGCCAGCAGTGTGGGTCCGGGGACAGGGCGTGCCGGGGAGCTGTTTTTT.